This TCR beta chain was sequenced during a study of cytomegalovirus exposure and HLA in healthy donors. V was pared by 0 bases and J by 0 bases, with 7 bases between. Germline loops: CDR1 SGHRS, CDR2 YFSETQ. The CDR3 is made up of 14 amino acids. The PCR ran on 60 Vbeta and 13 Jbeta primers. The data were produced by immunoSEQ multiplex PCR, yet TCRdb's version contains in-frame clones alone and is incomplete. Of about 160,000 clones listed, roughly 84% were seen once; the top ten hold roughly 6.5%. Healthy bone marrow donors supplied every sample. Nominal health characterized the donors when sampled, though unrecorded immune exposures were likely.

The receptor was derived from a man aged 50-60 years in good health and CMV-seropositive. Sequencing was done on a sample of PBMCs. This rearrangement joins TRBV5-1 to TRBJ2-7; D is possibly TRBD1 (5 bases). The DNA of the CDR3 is TGCGCCAGCAGCTTGGGAAGGGGCTCCTACGAGCAGTACTTC. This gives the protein CASSLGRGSYEQYF.